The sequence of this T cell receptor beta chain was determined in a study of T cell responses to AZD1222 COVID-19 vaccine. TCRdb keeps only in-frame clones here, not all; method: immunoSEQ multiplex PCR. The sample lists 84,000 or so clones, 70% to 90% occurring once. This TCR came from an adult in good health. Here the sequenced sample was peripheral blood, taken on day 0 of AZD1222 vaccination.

The CDR3 spells CASSPLYDRVDGTF. In DNA form, the CDR3 reads TGTGCCAGCTCACCACTCTACGACAGGGTTGATGGCACCTTC. The chain has TRBV18 and TRBJ1-2; 7 bases match TRBD1. CDR3 size: 14 residues. V was pared by 1 base and J by 13 bases, with 12 bases of the junction left unmatched. Germline V gives CDR1 KGHSH, CDR2 LQKENI.